This TCR beta chain is from a study of blood T cell repertoires in COVID-19. Study-wide context: There were acute and convalescent COVID-19 samples, and they came from the United States, Italy and Spain.

TCRdb's copy holds only in-frame clones and misses some; the assay was immunoSEQ multiplex PCR. The sample includes fewer than 350,000 clones, 88% seen only once; the top ten take 9.4%. Germline V CDR1 and CDR2: MNHEY, SVGAGI. V was trimmed by 0 bases and J by 8 bases, leaving 10 bases between them. The CDR3 is 13 residues long. The material sequenced was peripheral blood. This TCR was recovered from a man aged 18 to 29 with active or convalescent COVID-19. This chain uses TRBV6-5 with TRBJ1-2; D gene uncertain. The CDR3 DNA reads TGTGCCAGCAGTTACTCAGGAGGCCCCGGCTACACCTTC. Translating it yields CASSYSGGPGYTF.